These 25 T cell receptor beta chains came from one sample sequenced in a study of shared clonotypes between healthy human individuals. Repertoires were generated with immunoSEQ multiplex PCR, while TCRdb's copy carries only in-frame clones and drops some. Of approximately 1,000,000 clones listed, roughly 77% are singletons. Sequenced input: memory CD4+ T cells from PBMCs. Subset specified: CD45RA-negative fraction. The receptor set was obtained from a man aged 18 to 29 in good health. Some clones in this sample may be carry-over from other donors' samples.

This chain links TRBV30 with TRBJ2-5; 11 nucleotides agree with TRBD2. There are 15 residues in the CDR3. J was trimmed by 8 bases and V by 0 bases; bases with no gene match: 8. In germline, CDR1 is GTSNPN, CDR2 SVGIG (reference sequence). In nucleotides, the CDR3 is TGTGCCTGGAGTGTACTTAGGACTAGCGGGTTCACCCAGTACTTC. Encoded protein: CAWSVLRTSGFTQYF.

The chain is built from TRBV29-1 and TRBJ2-7, with D maybe TRBD1 (6 bases). The ends were cut back, 4 bases at V and 4 bases at J, with 11 bases in the middle. The CDR3 contains 12 residues. CDR1 is SQVTM and CDR2 is ANQGSEA in the germline V gene. The CDR3 region is CSVASRGYEQYF. CDR3 DNA sequence: TGCAGCGTTGCCTCCAGGGGATACGAGCAGTACTTC.

This clone was picked up a small number of times. The rearrangement links TRBV19 to TRBJ2-5, with a weak D call TRBD1 (6 bases). V was shortened by 6 bases and J by 1 base, with 12 bases between the two germline ends. This CDR3 comprises 14 residues. In germline, CDR1 is LNHDA, CDR2 SQIVND (reference sequence). The CDR3 is CASSADRSQETQYF. CDR3 nucleotide sequence: TGTGCCAGTAGCGCAGACAGGAGCCAAGAGACCCAGTACTTC.

This clone came up a few times. The J gene is TRBJ2-2, the V gene TRBV28; D ambiguous. The V gene's germline CDR1 is MDHEN and CDR2 SYDVKM. This CDR3 has 15 residues. Trimming cost V 5 bases and J 1 base, with 11 bases left between them. The CDR3 region is CASSPFWVNTGELFF. CDR3 nucleotides: TGTGCCAGCAGTCCCTTTTGGGTGAACACCGGGGAGCTGTTTTTT.

This clone was seen a handful of times. The chain joins TRBV2 to TRBJ1-6; 7 bases line up with TRBD1. The CDR3 is made up of 14 amino acids. The J segment lost 14 bases and the V segment lost 8 bases, leaving 15 bases of the junction unmatched. CDR1 SNHLY and CDR2 FYNNEI come from the germline V gene. CDR3 loop: CASLPGQSHRTLHF. The CDR3 DNA reads as TGTGCCAGCTTACCGGGACAGAGTCATAGAACCCTCCACTTT.

The rearrangement links TRBV7-9 to TRBJ2-7; unclear D gene. The V end lost 3 bases, the J end lost 2 bases, and 11 bases lay between the germline ends. The CDR3 is 14 residues long. Looked up from germline, CDR1 is SEHNR and CDR2 is FQNEAQ (reference sequence). CDR3 protein: CASSFGAGAYEQYF. The CDR3 nucleotides read TGTGCCAGCAGCTTTGGCGCTGGAGCCTACGAGCAGTACTTC.

This chain links TRBV5-1 with TRBJ2-2; either TRBD1 or TRBD2 may fit D (5 bases each). V lost 4 bases and J lost 4, with 17 bases in between. This CDR3 has 16 residues. Per germline, CDR1 SGHRS and CDR2 YFSETQ. The CDR3 region is CASSPRGDGGTGELFF. CDR3 DNA: TGCGCCAGCAGCCCTCGAGGGGACGGCGGCACCGGGGAGCTGTTTTTT.

This chain links TRBV2 with TRBJ2-5; D is uncertain. Germline lookup yields CDR1 SNHLY and CDR2 FYNNEI. V gave up 4 bases and J gave up 1 base, with 10 bases separating them. This CDR3 has 14 residues. The DNA for the CDR3 is TGTGCCAGCAGTGTGGACCGCGGCCAAGAGACCCAGTACTTC. Residues: CASSVDRGQETQYF.

This chain links TRBV28 with TRBJ2-5; D unclear. Trimming shortened V by 3 bases and J by 13 bases, and 12 bases separated the two germline ends. CDR1 MDHEN and CDR2 SYDVKM come from the germline V gene. The CDR3 consists of 11 residues. The DNA of the CDR3 is TGTGCCAGCAGTTTCGTCGGCCCAGGGTACTTC. Translation: CASSFVGPGYF.

In regard to this clone: Other nucleotide sequences in the sample specify the same CDR3. The gene calls are TRBV9 and TRBJ2-3; D uncertain. The germline V gene has CDR1 SGDLS and CDR2 YYNGEE. V was shortened by 0 bases and J by 2 bases, with 4 bases between the two germline ends. The CDR3 covers 13 residues. The CDR3 reads CASSVAHTDTQYF. DNA for the CDR3: TGTGCCAGCAGCGTAGCTCACACAGATACGCAGTATTTT.

J is TRBJ1-1 and V is TRBV5-4; TRBD1 matches 11 bases. Germline V gene lookup returns CDR1 SGHNT and CDR2 YYREEE (reference sequence). Trimming removed 3 bases from V and 4 bases from J; junction bases left unmatched: 20. The CDR3 loop spans 20 amino acids. The CDR3 region is CASSSLLGQGDADLGTEAFF. CDR3 nucleotides: TGTGCCAGCAGCTCCCTTCTGGGACAGGGGGACGCGGACCTGGGCACTGAAGCTTTCTTT.

This chain links TRBV29-1 with TRBJ2-7, with D tentatively TRBD1 (6 bases). Trimming took 4 bases from V and 5 from J, leaving 9 bases between them. The CDR3 has 11 residues. The V gene's germline CDR1 is SQVTM and CDR2 ANQGSEA. The CDR3 DNA is TGCAGCGTTGGGGGGCAGCACGAGCAGTACTTC. Its translation is CSVGGQHEQYF.

The J gene is TRBJ2-7, the V gene TRBV5-1; D is unclear. The CDR3 has 12 residues. The ends were cut back, 4 bases at V and 3 bases at J, with 8 bases in the middle. Per germline, CDR1 SGHRS and CDR2 YFSETQ. In DNA form, the CDR3 reads TGCGCCAGCAGCCTAGTCAACTACGAGCAGTACTTC. Its translation: CASSLVNYEQYF.

The rearrangement links TRBV30 to TRBJ1-3; D not resolved. Germline values: CDR1 GTSNPN, CDR2 SVGIG (reference sequence). The ends were cut back, 2 bases at V and 2 bases at J, with 10 bases in the middle. The CDR3 totals 14 residues. CDR3 nucleotide sequence: TGTGCCTGGAGTCCCAAGACCCCTGGAAACACCATATATTTT. Protein sequence: CAWSPKTPGNTIYF. Variable domain in full (rest from reference TRBV30 and TRBJ1-3): SQTIHQWPATLVQPVGSPLSLECTVEGTSNPNLYWYRQAAGRGLQLLFYSVGIGQISSEVPQNLSASRPQDRQFILSSKKLLLSDSGFYLCAWSPKTPGNTIYFGEGSWLTVV.

The chain couples TRBV4-2 to TRBJ2-2; TRBD1 matches at 7 bases. Germline CDR1 reads LGHNA; CDR2 reads YNFKEQ. With 0 bases clipped from V and 4 bases from J, the junction kept 8 bases outside the gene matches. CDR3 length: 17 residues. This CDR3 reads CASSQEAGQGVTGELFF. The CDR3 nucleotides are TGTGCCAGCAGCCAAGAGGCCGGTCAGGGGGTCACCGGGGAGCTGTTTTTT.

On this clone itself: Other DNA variants within this sample encode the same CDR3. The rearrangement links TRBV9 to TRBJ2-2, with D uncertain. V lost 0 bases to trimming and J lost 0 bases, with 6 bases between them. Germline-derived CDR1 and CDR2 are SGDLS and YYNGEE. This CDR3 contains 15 residues. The CDR3 loop reads CASSVGGTNTGELFF. Written as DNA, the CDR3 is TGTGCCAGCAGCGTAGGTGGGACGAACACCGGGGAGCTGTTTTTT.

The chain employs TRBV5-8 and TRBJ2-6; D is undetermined. This CDR3 region has 15 residues. The V and J ends lost 5 bases and 0 bases respectively, with 9 bases between them. From germline, CDR1 is SGHTS and CDR2 YDEGEE. For the CDR3, the DNA is TGTGCCAGCAGATATTACCCCTCTGGGGCCAACGTCCTGACTTTC. It encodes CASRYYPSGANVLTF.

This chain joins TRBV7-9 and TRBJ2-1; the D gene is possibly TRBD1 (5 bases). With 5 bases removed from V and 1 base from J, the gap between germline ends came to 15 bases. The CDR3 sequence is 16 residues long. Germline loops: CDR1 SEHNR, CDR2 FQNEAQ (reference sequence). In DNA, the CDR3 is TGTGCCAGCAGCATCATTGCGCCAGGGTCCTACAATGAGCAGTTCTTC. It translates to CASSIIAPGSYNEQFF. The full variable domain, completed using reference TRBV7-9 and TRBJ2-1, is DTGVSQNPRHKITKRGQNVTFRCDPISEHNRLYWYRQTLGQGPEFLTYFQNEAQLEKSRLLSDRFSAERPKGSFSTLEIQRTEQGDSAMYLCASSIIAPGSYNEQFFGPGTRLTVL.

The chain carries TRBV7-3 and TRBJ2-1, with D possibly being TRBD2 (6 bases). Germline V lookup: CDR1 SGHTA, CDR2 FQGTGA. The length of the CDR3 is 13 residues. V lost 5 bases and J 10 bases, leaving 15 bases between the germline ends. CDR3 nucleotides: TGTGCCAGCAGCCCAGGGCGGGGTCGGGAGCAGTTCTTC. Its protein is CASSPGRGREQFF. The whole variable domain, remainder taken from reference TRBV7-3 and TRBJ2-1, is GAGVSQTPSNKVTEKGKYVELRCDPISGHTALYWYRQSLGQGPEFLIYFQGTGAADDSGLPNDRFFAVRPEGSVSTLKIQRTERGDSAVYLCASSPGRGREQFFGPGTRLTVL.

The V gene is TRBV7-6, the J gene TRBJ2-7; D unresolved. Germline loops: CDR1 SGHVS, CDR2 FNYEAQ. The CDR3 is 13 residues long. V was trimmed by 5 bases and J by 3 bases, leaving 11 bases between them. CDR3 sequence (DNA): TGTGCCAGCAGCCTCCCAGCGAGCTACGAGCAGTACTTC. Its translation is CASSLPASYEQYF.

The chain uses TRBV7-9 and TRBJ1-4; possibly TRBD1 for D (6 bases). The length of the CDR3 is 18 residues. V dropped 3 bases and J dropped 0 bases, with 17 bases sitting between them. Germline values: CDR1 SEHNR, CDR2 FQNEAQ (reference sequence). CDR3 sequence reads: CASSFGQLGRATNEKLFF. The DNA for the CDR3 is TGTGCCAGCAGCTTCGGACAGCTGGGTAGGGCAACTAATGAAAAACTGTTTTTT.

The rearrangement uses TRBV7-8 and TRBJ2-7; D uncertain. Germline assignment: CDR1 SGHVS and CDR2 FQNEAQ. The CDR3 spans 16 residues. The V and J ends lost 5 bases and 3 bases respectively, with 20 bases between them. In DNA form, the CDR3 reads TGTGCCAGCAGCCTTAGGTTGGAGCTCGACGGCTACGAGCAGTACTTC. The encoded protein is CASSLRLELDGYEQYF.

This chain uses TRBV7-2 with TRBJ2-4; 10 nucleotides line up with TRBD1. The germline V gene has CDR1 SGHTA and CDR2 FQGNSA. The length of the CDR3 is 15 residues. The V gene end was trimmed by 5 bases and the J gene end by 1 base; junction bases not matched to a gene: 2. CDR3 protein: CASSGTGVAKNIQYF. CDR3 DNA: TGTGCCAGCAGCGGGACAGGGGTGGCCAAAAACATTCAGTACTTC. The whole variable domain, filled in from reference TRBV7-2 and TRBJ2-4, reads GAGVSQSPSNKVTEKGKDVELRCDPISGHTALYWYRQSLGQGLEFLIYFQGNSAPDKSGLPSDRFSAERTGGSVSTLTIQRTQQEDSAVYLCASSGTGVAKNIQYFGAGTRLSVL.

The chain joins TRBV14 to TRBJ1-2, with a tentative D call TRBD1 (6 bases). This CDR3 has 15 amino acids. The V end was cut by 4 bases, the J end by 2 bases, with 14 bases between. CDR1 SGHDN and CDR2 FVKESK come from the germline V gene. The CDR3 sequence: CASSPLQGGNYGYTF. The DNA of the CDR3 is TGTGCCAGCAGCCCCTTACAGGGAGGGAACTATGGCTACACCTTC.

This clone has a single count. The chain couples TRBV4-2 to TRBJ2-1, with TRBD1 matching over 7 bases. Germline V gene lookup returns CDR1 LGHNA and CDR2 YNFKEQ. This CDR3 spans 16 amino acids. Germline trimming cut 4 bases from V and 7 bases from J; bases unmatched to any gene: 13. CDR3: CASSPTGQVVGNEQFF. The CDR3 DNA sequence: TGTGCCAGCAGCCCCACCGGACAGGTCGTGGGGAATGAGCAGTTCTTC.